What follows is one TCR beta chain and its context. The antigen remains unidentified. Each post-transplant bone marrow sample was taken from the posterior iliac crest or from another site. The assay was immunoSEQ multiplex PCR, and TCRdb's table has in-frame clones only and misses some. Of approximately 9,300 clones in the sample, more than 90% were seen once. This sample was taken from a study of graft-versus-host responses after intestinal transplantation. V was shortened by 1 base and J by 8 bases, with 20 bases between the two germline ends. This CDR3 is built from 16 residues. Germline lookup yields CDR1 ENHRY and CDR2 SYGVKD. Findings and caveats of the study: GvH clonotypes were identified within recipient marrow, with a subset emerging first in ileum or blood. Some patients had graft-donor T cell macrochimerism. In their allografts, the ratios of graft-versus-host to host-versus-graft T cell clones were high.

This chain connects TRBV10-3 to TRBJ1-2; D unclear. This sequence was found in a human patient who received an intestinal transplant, so some T cells may come from the graft donor. The sample in question was bone marrow, obtained approximately 530 days after intestinal transplantation. The CDR3 bases are TGTGCCATCAGTGAGTGGCAGGCGCCTCAGTATTACGGCTACACCTTC. This sequence encodes CAISEWQAPQYYGYTF.